One sample yielded the 18 T cell receptor beta chains listed below, sequenced in a study of T cells in Graves' hyperthyroidism and ophthalmopathy. Amplified TCR beta CDR3 regions derived from RNA transcripts. During a first-round RT-PCR of the TCR CDR3, the HTBI primer set was used. One entry per CDR3 protein, called by TCRdb with MiXCR from the multiplex PCR reads. The sample includes some 620,000 distinct CDR3 sequences, roughly 17% of them seen just once. Sequenced input: blood. The receptors here all came from a woman aged 25 to 39 with Graves' hyperthyroidism.

The table lists this clonotype with many counts. The rearrangement uses TRBV20-1 and TRBJ2-3; D call uncertain. The CDR3 is 13 residues long. Trimming pared 2 bases from V and 6 bases from J, leaving 12 bases between. The germline V gene encodes CDR1 DFQATT and CDR2 SNEGSKA (reference sequence). DNA of the CDR3: TGCAGTGCTAGATCCCCGTTCCCGGATACGCAGTATTTT. It codes for CSARSPFPDTQYF.

This clonotype has at least ten counts. In DNA, the CDR3 is TGCGCCAGCATAGAAGGTCCAAGCAACACTGAAGCTTTCTTT. As protein: CASIEGPSNTEAFF. The chain recombines TRBV5-1 with TRBJ1-1; D gene uncertain. CDR3 length: 14 amino acids. Germline CDR1 is SGHRS and CDR2 is YFSETQ. V was trimmed by 6 bases and J by 2 bases, leaving 14 bases between them.

As for this clonotype: This may be a read error, as it is one base from a much larger clone. This sequence joins TRBV7-2 and TRBJ2-5; tentatively, D is TRBD2 (6 bases). V shed 5 bases and J shed 5 bases, with 15 bases lying between them. Germline assignment: CDR1 SGHTA and CDR2 FQGNSA. The CDR3 is 14 residues long. The CDR3 nucleotides are TGTGCCAGCAGCGCGACTAGGTTTTTGGAGACCCAGTACTTC. It yields the protein CASSATRFLETQYF.

This clonotype was seen just once. The gene calls are TRBV5-1 and TRBJ2-2, with TRBD1 as a possible D gene (7 bases). This CDR3 has 18 residues. V gave up 0 bases and J gave up 4 bases, with 19 bases separating them. Germline CDR1 and CDR2: SGHRS and YFSETQ. The CDR3 DNA reads as TGCGCCAGCAGCTTGGAGGTTGAACCGGAGGGGGCCACCGGGGAGCTGTTTTTT. This sequence encodes CASSLEVEPEGATGELFF.

V gene TRBV30 combines with J gene TRBJ2-2; D is unclear. Trimming removed 1 base from V and 6 bases from J, with 6 bases in between. The germline V gene has CDR1 GTSNPN and CDR2 SVGIG (reference sequence). The CDR3 spans 12 residues. CDR3 nucleotide sequence: TGTGCCTGGAGTGCCCCACCCGGGGAGCTGTTTTTT. Translating it yields CAWSAPPGELFF.

This clonotype was observed a handful of times. The gene calls are TRBV2 and TRBJ1-4; no definite D call. The V gene's germline CDR1 is SNHLY and CDR2 FYNNEI. The V end lost 7 bases, the J end lost 0 bases, and 9 bases lay between the germline ends. This CDR3 spans 14 amino acids. In DNA form, the CDR3 reads TGTGCCAGCATCCGGCCTTCAACTAATGAAAAACTGTTTTTT. This encodes CASIRPSTNEKLFF. Using reference TRBV2 and TRBJ1-4 for the parts outside the CDR3, the full variable domain is EPEVTQTPSHQVTQMGQEVILRCVPISNHLYFYWYRQILGQKVEFLVSFYNNEISEKSEIFDDQFSVERPDGSNFTLKIRSTKLEDSAMYFCASIRPSTNEKLFFGSGTQLSVL.

This clonotype has ten or more counts. V is TRBV29-1 and J is TRBJ2-3; D is undetermined. This CDR3 has 10 residues. Trimming removed 4 bases at V and 4 bases at J, with 3 bases between. The V gene's germline CDR1 is SQVTM and CDR2 ANQGSEA. CDR3 in DNA: TGCAGCGTTGGTGCAGATACGCAGTATTTT. Residues: CSVGADTQYF.

The chain has TRBV20-1 and TRBJ1-1; TRBD1 aligns across 7 bases. Germline V lookup: CDR1 DFQATT, CDR2 SNEGSKA (reference sequence). The J segment lost 10 bases and the V segment lost 1 base, leaving 12 bases of the junction unmatched. This CDR3 comprises 14 residues. CDR3: CSARASAAGGSAFF. In DNA form, the CDR3 reads TGCAGTGCTAGAGCGAGTGCGGCAGGGGGTTCAGCTTTCTTT.

This clonotype has a count of ten or more. The genes are TRBV13 and TRBJ2-7; 12 nucleotides agree with TRBD1. Germline V CDR1 and CDR2: PRHDT, FYEKMQ (reference sequence). J lost 7 bases, V lost 6 bases, and 13 bases had no gene match. The CDR3 is made up of 16 amino acids. In DNA form, the CDR3 reads TGTGCCAGCAGTTCCACTCGGGGACAGGGGGCAGGGGAGCAGTACTTC. Translated, it gives CASSSTRGQGAGEQYF.

This clonotype was detected many times. The rearrangement links TRBV7-2 to TRBJ2-3; 7 nucleotides agree with TRBD2. The germline gives CDR1 SGHTA, CDR2 FQGNSA. CDR3 size: 16 residues. V shed 4 bases, J shed 0 bases, and the junction held 7 bases outside the gene matches. The CDR3 reads CASSSFGGGSTDTQYF. The CDR3 region has the DNA TGTGCCAGCAGCTCCTTTGGGGGGGGGAGCACAGATACGCAGTATTTT.

As concerns this clonotype: One base away lies a much larger clone, so this may be a sequencing read error. J is TRBJ1-5 and V is TRBV27, with 7 bases matching TRBD1. The CDR3 is 18 amino acids. Germline V gene data show CDR1 as MNHEY and CDR2 as SMNVEV (reference sequence). Here the CDR3 reads CTSSLGAEGAISNQPQHF. The CDR3 DNA is TGTACCAGCAGTTTAGGGGCAGAGGGGGCGATTAGCAATCAGCCCCAGCATTTT.

This clonotype was seen only a few times. The chain recombines TRBV3-1 with TRBJ1-1; D not certain. CDR1 is LGHDT and CDR2 is YNNKEL in the germline V gene (reference sequence). The V and J ends lost 0 bases and 4 bases respectively, with 9 bases between them. The CDR3 extends over 14 amino acids. In DNA form, the CDR3 reads TGTGCCAGCAGCCAAGAAGATTGGGGCACTGAAGCTTTCTTT. This encodes CASSQEDWGTEAFF.

This clonotype was seen many times. The chain links TRBV7-2 to TRBJ2-3; a weak D match, TRBD1 (6 bases). V was trimmed by 4 bases and J by 4 bases, leaving 6 bases between them. Germline CDR1 is SGHTA and CDR2 is FQGNSA. The CDR3 covers 12 residues. The CDR3 DNA is TGTGCCAGCAGCTACAGGGCAGATACGCAGTATTTT. Its translation is CASSYRADTQYF.

This clonotype was detected only a few times. The genes are TRBV29-1 and TRBJ2-5, with 7 bases lining up with TRBD2. CDR1 SQVTM and CDR2 ANQGSEA come from the germline V gene. The CDR3 has 13 residues. The J segment lost 2 bases and the V segment lost 2 bases, leaving 2 bases of the junction unmatched. The chain's CDR3 is CSVEQLAQETQYF. CDR3 nucleotides: TGCAGCGTTGAACAACTAGCGCAAGAGACCCAGTACTTC. Based on the CDR3 plus reference TRBV29-1 and TRBJ2-5, the full variable domain is SAVISQKPSRDICQRGTSLTIQCQVDSQVTMMFWYRQQPGQSLTLIATANQGSEATYESGFVIDKFPISRPNLTFSTLTVSNMSPEDSSIYLCSVEQLAQETQYFGPGTRLLVL.

This clonotype was counted many times. The chain employs TRBV27 and TRBJ2-3; no clear D gene. Germline V gene lookup returns CDR1 MNHEY and CDR2 SMNVEV (reference sequence). V lost 2 bases to trimming and J lost 5 bases, with 5 bases between them. The CDR3 is 12 residues long. CDR3 sequence reads: CASSLRGDTQYF. In DNA form, the CDR3 reads TGTGCCAGCAGTTTACGCGGAGATACGCAGTATTTT.

This clonotype was found many times. This chain connects TRBV6-2 or TRBV6-3 to TRBJ2-1; maybe TRBD2 (6 bases). The CDR3 is 13 residues long. In germline, CDR1 is MNHEY, CDR2 SVGEGT. Trimming removed 5 bases at V and 9 bases at J, with 14 bases between. The CDR3 spells CASSPTSLGEQFF. DNA of the CDR3: TGTGCCAGCAGTCCCACTAGCTTGGGTGAGCAGTTCTTC.

J is TRBJ1-5 and V is TRBV20-1; unclear D gene. V lost 3 bases and J lost 0, with 9 bases in between. The CDR3 runs to 14 residues. The germline V gene has CDR1 DFQATT and CDR2 SNEGSKA (reference sequence). In DNA, the CDR3 is TGCAGTGCTAGTGTCGGGTTTAGCAATCAGCCCCAGCATTTT. Translating gives CSASVGFSNQPQHF.

A word on this clonotype: This may be a read error: a much more frequent sequence differs by one nucleotide. It is likely a read error, because the conserved phenylalanine at the end of the CDR3 is missing. The gene calls are TRBV2 and TRBJ2-2; D ambiguous. V lost 5 bases and J lost 3, with 7 bases in between. There are 13 residues in the CDR3. Germline V lookup: CDR1 SNHLY, CDR2 FYNNEI. DNA for the CDR3: TGTGCCAGCAGTCCCGAGGACACCGGGGAGCTGTTTTTG. Protein sequence: CASSPEDTGELFL.